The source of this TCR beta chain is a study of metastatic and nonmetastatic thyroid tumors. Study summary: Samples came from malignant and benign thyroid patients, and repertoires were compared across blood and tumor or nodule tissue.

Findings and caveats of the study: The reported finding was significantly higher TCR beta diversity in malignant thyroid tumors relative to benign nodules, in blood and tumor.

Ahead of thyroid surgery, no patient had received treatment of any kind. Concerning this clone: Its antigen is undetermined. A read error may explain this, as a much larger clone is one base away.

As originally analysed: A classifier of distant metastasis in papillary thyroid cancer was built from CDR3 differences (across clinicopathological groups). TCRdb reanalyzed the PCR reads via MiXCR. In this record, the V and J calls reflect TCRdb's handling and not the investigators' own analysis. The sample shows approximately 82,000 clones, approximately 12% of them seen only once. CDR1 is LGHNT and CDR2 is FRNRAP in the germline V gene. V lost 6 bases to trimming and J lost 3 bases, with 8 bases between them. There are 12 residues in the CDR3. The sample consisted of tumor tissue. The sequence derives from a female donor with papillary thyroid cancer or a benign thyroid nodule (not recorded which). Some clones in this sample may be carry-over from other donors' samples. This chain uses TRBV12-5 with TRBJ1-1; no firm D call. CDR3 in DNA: TGTGCTAGTGGAGTATGGGACACTGAAGCTTTCTTT. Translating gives CASGVWDTEAFF.